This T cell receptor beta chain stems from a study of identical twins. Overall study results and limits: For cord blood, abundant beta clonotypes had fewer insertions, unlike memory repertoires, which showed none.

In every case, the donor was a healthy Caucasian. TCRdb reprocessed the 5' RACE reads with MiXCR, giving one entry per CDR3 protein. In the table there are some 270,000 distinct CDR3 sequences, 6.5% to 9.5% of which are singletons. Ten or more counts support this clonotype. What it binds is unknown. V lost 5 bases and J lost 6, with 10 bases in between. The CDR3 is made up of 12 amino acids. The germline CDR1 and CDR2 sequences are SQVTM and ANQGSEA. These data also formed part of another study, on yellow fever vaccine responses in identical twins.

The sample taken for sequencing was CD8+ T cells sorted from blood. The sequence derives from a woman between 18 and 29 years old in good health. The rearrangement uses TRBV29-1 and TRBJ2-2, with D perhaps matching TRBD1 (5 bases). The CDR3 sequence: CSVSGLAGELFF. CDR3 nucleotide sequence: TGCAGCGTTTCAGGGTTGGCCGGGGAGCTGTTTTTT.